The 29 T cell receptor beta chains given below trace back to one sample, sequenced in a study of blood T cells in healthy people across ages. Together with a sample-barcoded 5' primer, a J-beta primer mix was included in a second PCR lasting roughly 6 to 12 cycles. TCRdb independently ran MiXCR on the 5' RACE reads; one entry per CDR3 protein. The sample has 1,300,000 or so distinct CDR3 sequences, 45% to 70% seen once; the top ten hold 5.5% to 8%. The sequenced material came from blood. Receptors originate from a man between 18 and 29 years old in good health.

As to this clonotype: This may be a read error, as it is one base from a much larger clone. The chain uses TRBV12-3 or TRBV12-4 and TRBJ2-7, with D possibly called TRBD1 or TRBD2 (5 bases each). CDR3 length: 12 residues. CDR3 nucleotides: TGTGTCAGCAGCCCAGGGAGTCACGAGCAGTACTTC. Translated: CVSSPGSHEQYF.

CDR3 region: CASSSRTSGRGNEQFF. The CDR3 coding sequence is TGTGCCAGCAGCAGTCGGACTAGCGGACGGGGGAATGAGCAGTTCTTC. The chain recombines TRBV27 with TRBJ2-1; 10 bases align to TRBD2. Germline V gives CDR1 MNHEY, CDR2 SMNVEV (reference sequence). Trimming at V came to 6 bases and at J to 7 bases, leaving 12 bases not matched to a gene. The CDR3 is made up of 16 amino acids.

A few counts support this clonotype. The chain combines TRBV5-1 with TRBJ2-5; TRBD2 agrees at 9 bases. The CDR3 is made up of 16 amino acids. J gave up 4 bases and V 2 bases, and 9 bases lay outside the gene matches. The germline gives CDR1 SGHRS, CDR2 YFSETQ. The CDR3 sequence: CASSFSGTSNIETQYF. In DNA form, the CDR3 reads TGCGCCAGCAGCTTTTCCGGGACTAGCAATATAGAGACCCAGTACTTC. The whole variable domain, filled in from reference TRBV5-1 and TRBJ2-5, reads KAGVTQTPRYLIKTRGQQVTLSCSPISGHRSVSWYQQTPGQGLQFLFEYFSETQRNKGNFPGRFSGRQFSNSRSEMNVSTLELGDSALYLCASSFSGTSNIETQYFGPGTRLLVL.

As regards this clonotype: At one end, the junction sequence differs from germline, possibly due to a read error. The chain combines TRBV4-1 with TRBJ2-7; no definite D call. Judging by the DNA end, TRBJ2-5 fits better; the J call may be wrong. The CDR3 totals 13 residues. Per germline, CDR1 MGHRA and CDR2 YSYEKL. DNA of the CDR3: TGTGCCAGCAGTCCTACCCTCGGGGAGACCCAGTACTTC. Translation gives CASSPTLGETQYF.

The chain uses TRBV10-3 and TRBJ1-3; D not certain. The CDR3 runs to 14 residues. Germline CDR1 is ENHRY and CDR2 is SYGVKD. The V and J ends lost 7 bases and 0 bases respectively, with 10 bases between them. CDR3 amino acids: CAIKAGGSGNTIYF. The CDR3 nucleotides read TGTGCCATCAAGGCAGGCGGCTCTGGAAACACCATATATTTT.

The table lists this clonotype with a few counts. The genes are TRBV27 and TRBJ2-5, with no clear D. Judging by the DNA end, TRBJ2-7 fits better; the J call may be wrong. Per the germline V gene, CDR1 is MNHEY and CDR2 is SMNVEV (reference sequence). The CDR3 runs to 14 residues. This CDR3 is CASSLGGVLYEQYF. In DNA form, the CDR3 reads TGTGCCAGCAGTCTCGGTGGGGTCCTCTACGAGCAGTACTTC.

This chain joins TRBV11-1 and TRBJ2-1; TRBD2 matches 8 bases. The CDR3 has 14 residues. V shed 4 bases and J 6 bases; nucleotides not matched to a gene: 5. CDR1 is SGHAT, CDR2 FQDESV, per germline (reference sequence). Here the CDR3 reads CASSSLAGRNEQFF. CDR3 sequence (DNA): TGTGCCAGCAGCTCTTTAGCGGGGCGCAATGAGCAGTTCTTC.

CDR3 loop: CASCLLGGTDTQYF. CDR3 nucleotide sequence: TGTGCCAGCTGCCTGCTGGGAGGCACAGATACGCAGTATTTT. The rearrangement links TRBV7-2 to TRBJ2-3; tentative D call: TRBD2 (5 bases). Germline lookup yields CDR1 SGHTA and CDR2 FQGNSA. The germline V and J ends were trimmed by 8 bases and 1 base, with 13 bases remaining between them. This CDR3 is built from 14 residues.

This clonotype has a handful of counts. This chain links TRBV7-9 with TRBJ2-5, with D perhaps TRBD2 (5 bases). The V gene lost 0 bases and the J gene lost 10 bases, with 9 bases spanning the gap. This CDR3 has 12 residues. Germline lookup yields CDR1 SEHNR and CDR2 FQNEAQ (reference sequence). The CDR3 region is CASSLALRDQYF. In DNA form, the CDR3 reads TGTGCCAGCAGCTTAGCATTGAGGGACCAGTACTTC.

The V call is TRBV3-1, the J call TRBJ2-2; D remains ambiguous. Trimming pared 4 bases from V and 9 bases from J, leaving 9 bases between. Germline values: CDR1 LGHDT, CDR2 YNNKEL (reference sequence). This CDR3 spans 12 amino acids. As DNA, the CDR3 is TGTGCCAGCAGCCCAGCCCGCCGGGAGCTGTTTTTT. Translating it yields CASSPARRELFF.

Comment on this clonotype: One end of the junction does not line up with germline, which may come from a read error. J is TRBJ1-5 and V is TRBV4-1, with D tentatively TRBD1 (5 bases). CDR1 MGHRA and CDR2 YSYEKL come from the germline V gene. This CDR3 is 18 amino acids long. CDR3 nucleotide sequence: TGCGCCGGCAGCCAAGATCAAGGGGCAATCTATAGCAATCAGCCCCAGCATTTT. It is translated as CAGSQDQGAIYSNQPQHF.

In its sample, this clonotype was seen a few times. The chain employs TRBV4-1 and TRBJ2-7; D is unclear. The germline V gene has CDR1 MGHRA and CDR2 YSYEKL. V was trimmed by 4 bases and J by 5 bases, leaving 15 bases between them. This CDR3 comprises 14 residues. This CDR3 is CASSPRVLENEQYF. CDR3 coding DNA: TGCGCCAGCAGCCCCCGGGTTTTGGAAAACGAGCAGTACTTC.

This chain uses TRBV4-1 with TRBJ2-5; 9 positions agree with TRBD1. The CDR3 is 15 residues long. V was pared by 1 base and J by 5 bases, with 5 bases of the junction left unmatched. Germline values: CDR1 MGHRA, CDR2 YSYEKL. The CDR3 loop is CASSQGSGTGETQYF. In DNA form, the CDR3 reads TGCGCCAGCAGCCAAGGCTCCGGGACAGGGGAGACCCAGTACTTC.

The CDR3 sequence is CASSDGTGELFF. The CDR3 nucleotides are TGTGCCAGCAGTGACGGGACCGGGGAGCTGTTTTTT. V is TRBV25-1 and J is TRBJ2-2; no reliable D call. The germline CDR1 and CDR2 sequences are MGHDK and SYGVNS. V shed 3 bases and J shed 5 bases, with 4 bases lying between them. The CDR3 is made up of 12 amino acids.

The table lists this clonotype with a few counts. The chain employs TRBV20-1 and TRBJ2-3, with 7 bases lining up with TRBD2. The junction had 0 bases not matched to a gene; V was cut back by 0 bases and J by 3 bases. The CDR3 consists of 13 residues. Germline CDR1 reads DFQATT; CDR2 reads SNEGSKA (reference sequence). The CDR3 loop is CSARDSGTDTQYF. CDR3 DNA sequence: TGCAGTGCTAGAGATAGCGGGACAGATACGCAGTATTTT.

This chain links TRBV12-3 or TRBV12-4 with TRBJ1-2, with 7 bases lining up with TRBD1. The CDR3 is 14 amino acids. Losses at the gene ends were 3 bases for V and 4 bases for J; bases not matched to a gene: 5. CDR3 nucleotides: TGTGCCAGCAGTTTCCTACAGGGGCTCTATGGCTACACCTTC. It is translated as CASSFLQGLYGYTF.

V usage is TRBV5-6 and J usage is TRBJ1-4, with D maybe TRBD1 (5 bases). The germline V gene encodes CDR1 SGHDT and CDR2 YYEEEE. With 7 bases removed from V and 0 bases from J, the gap between germline ends came to 19 bases. The CDR3 spans 17 residues. CDR3 bases: TGTGCCAGCTTTCATGCCCCTTTGGGGGCAACTAATGAAAAACTGTTTTTT. Translation: CASFHAPLGATNEKLFF.

The table lists this clonotype with a count of one. The V call is TRBV12-3 or TRBV12-4, the J call TRBJ1-2; D possibly corresponds to TRBD1 (5 bases). Trimming removed 8 bases at V and 8 bases at J, with 15 bases between. The CDR3 contains 12 residues. CDR3 nucleotides: TGTGCCAGCGGGGGTGTAGGGGTGGGCTACACCTTC. Its translation is CASGGVGVGYTF.

The rearrangement uses TRBV4-2 and TRBJ1-2; 10 bases line up with TRBD1. The V gene's germline CDR1 is LGHNA and CDR2 YNFKEQ. The CDR3 covers 14 residues. Trimming at V came to 4 bases and at J to 6 bases, leaving 5 bases not matched to a gene. CDR3 sequence (DNA): TGTGCCAGCAGCCCCGGACAGGGGGAGGATGGCTACACCTTC. Its protein is CASSPGQGEDGYTF.

This clonotype has more than one count but fewer than ten. The chain recombines TRBV15 with TRBJ2-5; the match to TRBD1 covers 7 bases. V trimming: 5 bases; J trimming: 2 bases; junction bases outside the gene matches: 5. Germline V gene data show CDR1 as LNHNV and CDR2 as YYDKDF (reference sequence). The CDR3 length is 14 residues. CDR3 in amino acids: CATSPRGWQETQYF. Written as DNA, the CDR3 is TGTGCCACCAGCCCCAGGGGGTGGCAAGAGACCCAGTACTTC.

The chain carries TRBV7-9 and TRBJ1-2; 8 positions agree with TRBD1. The CDR3 extends over 16 amino acids. The germline V gene encodes CDR1 SEHNR and CDR2 FQNEAQ (reference sequence). The V segment lost 4 bases and the J segment 7 bases; nucleotides outside the gene matches: 14. The CDR3 protein is CASSSPGQALLFGYTF. As DNA, the CDR3 is TGTGCCAGCAGCTCTCCGGGACAGGCCCTATTGTTTGGCTACACCTTC.

This clonotype was observed a handful of times. The chain joins TRBV7-2 to TRBJ2-5; possibly TRBD1 or TRBD2 for D (5 bases each). CDR3 size: 16 residues. Trimming shortened V by 2 bases and J by 1 base, and 14 bases separated the two germline ends. CDR1 and CDR2 from the germline V gene are SGHTA and FQGNSA. The CDR3: CASSLRDQLLQETQYF. The CDR3, as DNA: TGTGCCAGCAGCTTACGGGACCAGTTACTCCAAGAGACCCAGTACTTC.

This clonotype was observed a few times. The CDR3 DNA reads as TGCGCCAGCAGCCAGTCCAGCGGGAGGGTGACCTACAATGAGCAGTTCTTC. As protein: CASSQSSGRVTYNEQFF. The chain has TRBV4-1 and TRBJ2-1, with 10 nucleotides matching TRBD2. Trimming cost V 3 bases and J 2 bases; bases outside gene matches: 7. This CDR3 comprises 17 residues. Per germline, CDR1 MGHRA and CDR2 YSYEKL.

The chain employs TRBV10-3 and TRBJ1-5; unclear D gene. CDR1 ENHRY and CDR2 SYGVKD come from the germline V gene. The CDR3 is 14 residues long. V dropped 0 bases and J dropped 5 bases, with 8 bases sitting between them. The DNA of the CDR3 is TGTGCCATCAGTGAGTCGATAGGGTATCAGCCCCAGCATTTT. Translated, it gives CAISESIGYQPQHF.

The chain employs TRBV5-5 and TRBJ2-2, with 7 bases identical to TRBD1. The CDR3 extends over 15 amino acids. Germline-derived CDR1 and CDR2 are SGHKS and YYEKEE (reference sequence). J lost 8 bases, V lost 0 bases, and 7 bases had no gene match. The CDR3 DNA follows: TGTGCCAGCAGCTTGGGACAGGGTTTGAGTGGGGAGCTGTTTTTT. Translating gives CASSLGQGLSGELFF.

The CDR3 nucleotides are TGTGCCAGCAGCTTAGAAGGGCCCAAAAACATTCAGTACTTC. Protein: CASSLEGPKNIQYF. J is TRBJ2-4 and V is TRBV7-8; D unclear. The V gene's germline CDR1 is SGHVS and CDR2 FQNEAQ. V lost 1 base to trimming and J lost 2 bases, with 6 bases between them. This CDR3 has 14 residues.

The chain has TRBV4-1 and TRBJ2-2; 8 bases match TRBD1. Germline V gene data show CDR1 as MGHRA and CDR2 as YSYEKL. The CDR3 covers 13 residues. V lost 11 bases, J lost 5 bases, and 7 bases stayed unmatched. CDR3 in amino acids: CASKDRVTGELFF. The CDR3 DNA reads as TGCGCCTCAAAGGACAGGGTGACCGGGGAGCTGTTTTTT.

The rearrangement uses TRBV3-1 and TRBJ2-5; 11 nucleotides match TRBD1. V lost 5 bases, J lost 11 bases, and 7 bases stayed unmatched. The CDR3 runs 13 residues. Per germline, CDR1 LGHDT and CDR2 YNNKEL (reference sequence). As DNA, the CDR3 is TGTGCCAGCAGCTTGGGACAGGGGGTGTTTCAGTACTTC. Protein: CASSLGQGVFQYF.

The sample holds a few counts of this clonotype. The chain joins TRBV27 to TRBJ1-2; no firm D call. V dropped 6 bases and J dropped 1 base, with 15 bases sitting between them. Germline V gene sequence: CDR1 MNHEY, CDR2 SMNVEV (reference sequence). This CDR3 is built from 15 residues. CDR3 bases: TGTGCCAGCAGACCTAACACGGGGAGTAACTATGGCTACACCTTC. Amino acid sequence: CASRPNTGSNYGYTF.